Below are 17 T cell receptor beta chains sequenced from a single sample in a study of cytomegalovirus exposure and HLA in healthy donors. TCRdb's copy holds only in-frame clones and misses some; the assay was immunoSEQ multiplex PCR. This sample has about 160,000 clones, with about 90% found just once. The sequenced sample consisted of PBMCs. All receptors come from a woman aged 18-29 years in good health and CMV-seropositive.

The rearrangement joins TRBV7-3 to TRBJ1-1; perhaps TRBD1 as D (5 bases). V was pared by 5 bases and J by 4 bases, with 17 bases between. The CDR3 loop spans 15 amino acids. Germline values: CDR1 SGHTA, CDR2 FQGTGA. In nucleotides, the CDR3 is TGTGCCAGCAGCCAGGGCAGGGAGGGTATCACTGAAGCTTTCTTT. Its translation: CASSQGREGITEAFF.

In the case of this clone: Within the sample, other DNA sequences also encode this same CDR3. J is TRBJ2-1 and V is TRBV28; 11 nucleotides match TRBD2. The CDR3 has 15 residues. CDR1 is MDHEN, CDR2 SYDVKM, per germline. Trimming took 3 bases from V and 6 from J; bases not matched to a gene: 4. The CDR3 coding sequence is TGTGCCAGCAGTTTTGGGCTAGCGGGAGGCAATGAGCAGTTCTTC. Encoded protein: CASSFGLAGGNEQFF.

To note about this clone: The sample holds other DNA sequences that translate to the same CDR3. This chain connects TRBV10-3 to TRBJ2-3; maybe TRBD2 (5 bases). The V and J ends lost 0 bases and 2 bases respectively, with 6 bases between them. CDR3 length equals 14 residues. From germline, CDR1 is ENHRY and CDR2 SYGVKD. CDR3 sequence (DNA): TGTGCCATCAGTGAGTCGAGGGACACAGATACGCAGTATTTT. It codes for CAISESRDTDTQYF.

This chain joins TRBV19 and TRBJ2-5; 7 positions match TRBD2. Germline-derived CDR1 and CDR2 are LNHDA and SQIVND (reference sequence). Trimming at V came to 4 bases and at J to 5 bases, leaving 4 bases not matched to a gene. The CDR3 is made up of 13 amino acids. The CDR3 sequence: CASSTGEGETQYF. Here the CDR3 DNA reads TGTGCCAGTAGTACCGGGGAGGGGGAGACCCAGTACTTC.

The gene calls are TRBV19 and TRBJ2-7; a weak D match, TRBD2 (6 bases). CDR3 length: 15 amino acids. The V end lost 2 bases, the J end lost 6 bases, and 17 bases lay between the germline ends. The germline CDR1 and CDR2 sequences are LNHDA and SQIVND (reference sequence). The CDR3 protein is CASSITHAGRREQYF. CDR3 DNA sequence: TGTGCCAGTAGTATAACCCATGCCGGGAGACGCGAGCAGTACTTC. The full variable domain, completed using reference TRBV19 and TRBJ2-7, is DGGITQSPKYLFRKEGQNVTLSCEQNLNHDAMYWYRQDPGQGLRLIYYSQIVNDFQKGDIAEGYSVSREKKESFPLTVTSAQKNPTAFYLCASSITHAGRREQYFGPGTRLTVT.

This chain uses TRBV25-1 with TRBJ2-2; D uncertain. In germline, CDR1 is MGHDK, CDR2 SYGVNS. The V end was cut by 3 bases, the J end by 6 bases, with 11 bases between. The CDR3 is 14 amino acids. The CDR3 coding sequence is TGTGCCAGCAGTGACTCGGTAGCTCCCGGGGAGCTGTTTTTT. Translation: CASSDSVAPGELFF.

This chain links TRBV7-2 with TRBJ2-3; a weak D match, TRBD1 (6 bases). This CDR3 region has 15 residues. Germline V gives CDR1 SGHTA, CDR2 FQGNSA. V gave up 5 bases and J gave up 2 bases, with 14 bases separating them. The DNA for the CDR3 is TGTGCCAGCAGCCTCCGGGACACCCCCACAGATACGCAGTATTTT. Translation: CASSLRDTPTDTQYF.

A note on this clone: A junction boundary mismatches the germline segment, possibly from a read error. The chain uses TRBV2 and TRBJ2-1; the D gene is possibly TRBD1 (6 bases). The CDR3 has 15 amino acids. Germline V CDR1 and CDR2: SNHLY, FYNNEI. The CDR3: CASSEAGQPYNEQFF. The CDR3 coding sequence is TGTGCCAGCAGCGAAGCCGGACAGCCTTACAATGAGCAGTTCTTC.

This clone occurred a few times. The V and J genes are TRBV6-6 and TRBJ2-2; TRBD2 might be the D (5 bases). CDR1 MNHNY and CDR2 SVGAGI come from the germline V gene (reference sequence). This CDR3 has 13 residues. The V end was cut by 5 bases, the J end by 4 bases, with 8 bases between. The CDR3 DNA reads TGTGCCAGCAGTCTCGGACTCACCGGGGAGCTGTTTTTT. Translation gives CASSLGLTGELFF.

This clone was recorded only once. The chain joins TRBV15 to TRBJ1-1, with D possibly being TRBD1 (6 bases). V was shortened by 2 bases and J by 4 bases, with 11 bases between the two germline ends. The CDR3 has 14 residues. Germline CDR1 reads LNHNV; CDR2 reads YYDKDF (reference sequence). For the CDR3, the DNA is TGTGCCACCAGCAGACAACAGGGTGTCACTGAAGCTTTCTTT. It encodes CATSRQQGVTEAFF.

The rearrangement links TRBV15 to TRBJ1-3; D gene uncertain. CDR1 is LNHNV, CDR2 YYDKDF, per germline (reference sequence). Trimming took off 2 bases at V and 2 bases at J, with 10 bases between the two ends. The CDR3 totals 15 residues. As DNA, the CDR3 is TGTGCCACCAGCAGAACAGTGACGGCTGGAAACACCATATATTTT. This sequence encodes CATSRTVTAGNTIYF.

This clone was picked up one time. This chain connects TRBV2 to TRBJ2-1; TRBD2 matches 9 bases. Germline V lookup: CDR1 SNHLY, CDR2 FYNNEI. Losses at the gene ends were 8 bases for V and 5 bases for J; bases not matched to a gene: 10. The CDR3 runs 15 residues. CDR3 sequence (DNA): TGTGCCAGCTTAAGGAGGTTAGCGGGAGACAATGAGCAGTTCTTC. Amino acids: CASLRRLAGDNEQFF.

The DNA for the CDR3 is TGTGCCAGCAGCGTAGTGGAGGCGGTAACTAGCACAGATACGCAGTATTTT. It translates to CASSVVEAVTSTDTQYF. The rearrangement uses TRBV9 and TRBJ2-3; possibly TRBD2 for D (5 bases). V was cut by 0 bases and J by 0 bases, with 14 bases left in between. The V gene's germline CDR1 is SGDLS and CDR2 YYNGEE. The CDR3 has 17 amino acids.

CDR3 sequence: CASSLDPGANEKLFF. CDR3 bases: TGCGCCAGCAGCTTGGATCCAGGGGCCAATGAAAAACTGTTTTTT. V gene TRBV5-1 combines with J gene TRBJ1-4; TRBD1 is a possible D gene (6 bases). CDR1 SGHRS and CDR2 YFSETQ come from the germline V gene. Trimming shortened V by 0 bases and J by 5 bases, and 11 bases separated the two germline ends. The CDR3 length is 15 residues.

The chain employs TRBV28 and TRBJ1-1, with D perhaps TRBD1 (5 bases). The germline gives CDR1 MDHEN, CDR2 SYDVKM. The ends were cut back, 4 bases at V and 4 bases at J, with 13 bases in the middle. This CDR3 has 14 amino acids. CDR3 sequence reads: CASSSDRGITEAFF. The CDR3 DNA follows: TGTGCCAGCAGTTCCGACCGGGGGATCACTGAAGCTTTCTTT.

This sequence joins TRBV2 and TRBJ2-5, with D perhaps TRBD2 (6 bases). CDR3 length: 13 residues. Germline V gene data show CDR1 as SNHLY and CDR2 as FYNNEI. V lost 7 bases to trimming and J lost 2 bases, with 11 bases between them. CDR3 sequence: CASMGGAQETQYF. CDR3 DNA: TGTGCCAGCATGGGCGGGGCTCAAGAGACCCAGTACTTC.

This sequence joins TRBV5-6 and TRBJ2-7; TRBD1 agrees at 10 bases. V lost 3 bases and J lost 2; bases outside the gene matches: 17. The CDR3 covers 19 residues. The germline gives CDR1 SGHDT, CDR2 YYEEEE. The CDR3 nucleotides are TGTGCCAGCAGCTCCTACATGGGACAGGGGACTATGGGGGCCTACGAGCAGTACTTC. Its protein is CASSSYMGQGTMGAYEQYF.